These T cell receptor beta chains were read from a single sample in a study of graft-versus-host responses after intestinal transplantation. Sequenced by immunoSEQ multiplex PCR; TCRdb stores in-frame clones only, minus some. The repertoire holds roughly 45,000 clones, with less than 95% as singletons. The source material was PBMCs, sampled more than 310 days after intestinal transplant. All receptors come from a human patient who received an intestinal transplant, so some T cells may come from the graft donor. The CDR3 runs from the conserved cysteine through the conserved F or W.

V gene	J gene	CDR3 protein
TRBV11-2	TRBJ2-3	CASSLSVSDSPPHHTQYF
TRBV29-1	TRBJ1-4	CSVEKGATNEKLFF
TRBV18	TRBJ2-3	CASSPTIFYTDTQYF
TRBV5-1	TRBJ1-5	CASSLQGGGNQPQHF
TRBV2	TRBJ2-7	CASTTGHSPYEQYF
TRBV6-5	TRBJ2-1	CAVGLGEQFF
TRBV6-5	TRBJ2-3	CASSYGGGTSGDTQYF
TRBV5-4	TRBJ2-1	CACTQGSYNEQFF
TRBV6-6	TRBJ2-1	CASSPRSIGNEQFF
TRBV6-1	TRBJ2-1	CASSWTGENEQFF
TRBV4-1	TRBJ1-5	CASSQGQGPWETQHF
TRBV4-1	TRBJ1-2	CASSQEVGLVRLKDGYTF
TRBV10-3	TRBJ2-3	CATGLAADTQYF
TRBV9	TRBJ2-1	CASSVGGANNEQFF
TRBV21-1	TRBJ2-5	CASSKLTYQETQYF
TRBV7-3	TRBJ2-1	CASSSGGSSYNEQFF
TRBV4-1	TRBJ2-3	CASSQVGGALDTQYF
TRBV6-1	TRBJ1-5	CASSEQGNQPQHF
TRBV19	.	CASNSGTEYYEQYF
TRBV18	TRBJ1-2	CASSPRQSDAYGYTF
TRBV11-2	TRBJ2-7	CASSQDPSGSASPYEQYF
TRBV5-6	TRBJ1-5	CASSLDLSGPSIF
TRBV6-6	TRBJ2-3	CASSYSGRASDTQYF
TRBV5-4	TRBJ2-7	CASSFNGLAPYEQYF
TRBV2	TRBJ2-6	CASGHSGSGANVLTF
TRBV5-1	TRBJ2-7	CASSWGPTGLAGGTYEQYF
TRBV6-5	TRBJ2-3	CASSPAGSTDTQYF
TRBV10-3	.	CAISERQTYEQYF
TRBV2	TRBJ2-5	CASTPGVETQYF
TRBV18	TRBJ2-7	CASRGPTYEQYF
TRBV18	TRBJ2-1	CASSPLASRNEQFF
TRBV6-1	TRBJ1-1	CASIPDRALEAFF